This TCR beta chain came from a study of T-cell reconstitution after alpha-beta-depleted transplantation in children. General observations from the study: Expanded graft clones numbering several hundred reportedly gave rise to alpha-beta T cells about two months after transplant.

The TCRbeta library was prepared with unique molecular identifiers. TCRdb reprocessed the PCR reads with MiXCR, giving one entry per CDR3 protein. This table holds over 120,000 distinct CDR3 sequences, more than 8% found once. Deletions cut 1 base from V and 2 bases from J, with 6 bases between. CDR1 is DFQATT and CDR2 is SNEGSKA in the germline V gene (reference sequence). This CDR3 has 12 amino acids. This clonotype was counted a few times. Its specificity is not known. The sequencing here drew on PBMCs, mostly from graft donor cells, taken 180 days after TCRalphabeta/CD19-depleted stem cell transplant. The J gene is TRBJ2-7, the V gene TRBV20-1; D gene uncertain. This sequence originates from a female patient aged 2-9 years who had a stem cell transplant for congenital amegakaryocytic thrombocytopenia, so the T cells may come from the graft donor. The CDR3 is CSARGGPYEQYF. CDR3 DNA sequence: TGCAGTGCTAGAGGAGGACCCTACGAGCAGTACTTC.